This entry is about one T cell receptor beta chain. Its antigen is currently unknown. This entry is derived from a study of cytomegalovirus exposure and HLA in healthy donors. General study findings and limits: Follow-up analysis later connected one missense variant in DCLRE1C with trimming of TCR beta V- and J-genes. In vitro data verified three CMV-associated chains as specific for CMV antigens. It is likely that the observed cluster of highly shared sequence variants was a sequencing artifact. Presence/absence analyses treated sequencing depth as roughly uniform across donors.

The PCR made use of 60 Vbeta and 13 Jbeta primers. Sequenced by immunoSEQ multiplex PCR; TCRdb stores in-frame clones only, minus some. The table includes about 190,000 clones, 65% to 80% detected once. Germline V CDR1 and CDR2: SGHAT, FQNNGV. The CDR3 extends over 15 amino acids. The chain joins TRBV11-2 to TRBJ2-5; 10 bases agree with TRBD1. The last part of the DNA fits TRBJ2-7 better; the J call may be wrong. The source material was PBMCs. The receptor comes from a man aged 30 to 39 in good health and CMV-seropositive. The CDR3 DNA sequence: TGTGCCAGCGTCAAGTCGGGACAGGGGCGCTACGAGCAGTACTTC. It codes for CASVKSGQGRYEQYF.